This entry describes one T cell receptor (beta chain). The V gene's germline CDR1 is MNHNS and CDR2 SASEGT. V lost 2 bases and J 8 bases, leaving 12 bases between the germline ends. The CDR3 is 13 amino acids. Some clones are missing from TCRdb's copy, which holds only in-frame ones; the method was immunoSEQ multiplex PCR. The sample comprises about 46,000 clones, 88% of which are singletons, and approximately 50% rests with the top ten. This record comes from a study of OX40 agonist ivuxolimab in advanced cancers. Whole-study context: In this cohort, patients received ivuxolimab, an agonistic anti-OX40 (CD134) antibody.

The chain recombines TRBV6-1 with TRBJ1-2, with D hard to call. The sequenced sample was CD4+ or CD8+ T cells sorted from blood, obtained in a trial of the OX40 agonist ivuxolimab. This clonotype was sampled from an adult with an advanced solid tumor such as melanoma, head and neck, liver or kidney cancer. The CDR3 protein is CASSERWSGGYTF. CDR3 DNA sequence: TGTGCCAGCAGTGAAAGGTGGTCCGGGGGCTACACCTTC.